These 4 T cell receptor beta chains came from one sample sequenced in a study of graft-versus-host responses after intestinal transplantation. Sequenced by immunoSEQ multiplex PCR; TCRdb stores in-frame clones only, minus some. The table has roughly 12,000 clones, about 88% seen once; the top ten hold over 8.5%. Sequencing used PBMCs, obtained roughly 310 days after intestinal transplant. The source of these receptors is a human patient who received an intestinal transplant, so some T cells may come from the graft donor.

The chain joins TRBV5-8 to TRBJ1-2; 8 nucleotides agree with TRBD1. The trim removed 2 bases at V and 4 bases at J, leaving 13 bases unmatched. This CDR3 is built from 17 residues. Germline loops: CDR1 SGHTS, CDR2 YDEGEE. DNA for the CDR3: TGTGCCAGCAGCTTCCCCAGATGGACAGGGCGCGGCTATGGCTACACCTTC. Amino acids: CASSFPRWTGRGYGYTF.

The chain employs TRBV5-5 and TRBJ2-5; TRBD2 might be the D (6 bases). The CDR3 has 17 residues. Germline loops: CDR1 SGHKS, CDR2 YYEKEE (reference sequence). Deletions cut 3 bases from V and 2 bases from J, with 20 bases between. CDR3 in DNA: TGTGCCAGCAGCTGGGGTTGGTCCTCGACTAGGCAAGAGACCCAGTACTTC. Residues: CASSWGWSSTRQETQYF.

The chain is built from TRBV6-1 and TRBJ2-5; 8 positions agree with TRBD1. After removal of 1 base from V and 4 bases from J, the junction contained 17 bases not matched to a gene. The CDR3 consists of 19 residues. Per the germline V gene, CDR1 is MNHNS and CDR2 is SASEGT. CDR3 in amino acids: CASSEEYDSARGHRETQYF. The DNA of the CDR3 is TGTGCCAGCAGTGAAGAATATGACTCCGCCAGGGGGCATCGAGAGACCCAGTACTTC.

The chain uses TRBV7-4 and TRBJ1-2, with 10 bases matching TRBD1. In germline, CDR1 is SGHVT, CDR2 SQSDAQ. This CDR3 spans 15 amino acids. V gave up 0 bases and J gave up 4 bases; unmatched junction bases: 2. The CDR3 loop reads CASSLAGTGVYGYTF. In nucleotides, the CDR3 is TGTGCCAGCAGCTTAGCCGGGACAGGGGTCTATGGCTACACCTTC.